What follows are 4 T cell receptor beta chains derived from one specimen sequenced in a study of radiotherapy plus CTLA-4 blockade in lung cancer. Here immunoSEQ multiplex PCR was the method, and the copy in TCRdb shows in-frame clones only, minus some. This table holds fewer than 100,000 clones, under 90% found once. The material sequenced was peripheral blood, taken from a patient treated with radiotherapy plus ipilimumab. The receptors come from a human donor with non-small cell lung cancer who had stable disease on radiotherapy plus ipilimumab.

The chain carries TRBV6-5 and TRBJ2-7; 9 bases are shared with TRBD2. The CDR3 is 15 amino acids. V lost 6 bases to trimming and J lost 0 bases; unmatched junction nucleotides: 6. CDR1 and CDR2 from the germline V gene are MNHEY and SVGAGI. The CDR3 DNA is TGTGCCAGCAGACCCAGCGGGGGGAGCTCCTACGAGCAGTACTTC. Amino acid sequence: CASRPSGGSSYEQYF.

The chain combines TRBV4-2 with TRBJ2-3; TRBD2 agrees at 13 bases. The CDR3 is 17 amino acids. Germline-derived CDR1 and CDR2 are LGHNA and YNFKEQ. Trimming cost V 1 base and J 1 base; bases outside gene matches: 2. The CDR3 sequence: CASSQATSGGGTDTQYF. The CDR3 DNA sequence: TGTGCCAGCAGCCAAGCCACTAGCGGGGGGGGCACAGATACGCAGTATTTT.

This clone showed up just a few times. This chain connects TRBV28 to TRBJ2-7, with D perhaps TRBD1 (5 bases). The germline V and J ends were trimmed by 4 bases and 6 bases, with 22 bases remaining between them. The CDR3 consists of 16 residues. Germline CDR1 reads MDHEN; CDR2 reads SYDVKM. The CDR3 sequence is CASSYPPQGTFGEQYF. The CDR3 DNA reads as TGTGCCAGCAGTTACCCCCCGCAGGGAACGTTTGGCGAGCAGTACTTC.

V and J are TRBV6-6 and TRBJ2-1; D is uncertain. V was trimmed by 6 bases and J by 7 bases, leaving 7 bases between them. Germline V gene lookup returns CDR1 MNHNY and CDR2 SVGAGI (reference sequence). The CDR3 runs 11 residues. CDR3 sequence (DNA): TGTGCCAGCAGCGAAATTAATGAGCAGTTCTTC. Its translation is CASSEINEQFF.